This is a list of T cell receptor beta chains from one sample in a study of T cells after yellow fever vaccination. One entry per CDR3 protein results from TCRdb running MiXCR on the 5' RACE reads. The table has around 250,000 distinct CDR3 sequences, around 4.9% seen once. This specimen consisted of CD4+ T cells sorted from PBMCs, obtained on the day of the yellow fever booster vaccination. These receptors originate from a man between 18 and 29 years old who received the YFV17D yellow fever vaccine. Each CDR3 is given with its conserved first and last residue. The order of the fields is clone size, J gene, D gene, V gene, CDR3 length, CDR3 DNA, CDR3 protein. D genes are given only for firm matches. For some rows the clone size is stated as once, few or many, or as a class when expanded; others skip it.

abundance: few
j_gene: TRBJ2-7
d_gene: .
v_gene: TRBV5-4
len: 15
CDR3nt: TGTGCCAGCAGCTTATCATCACAAGGGCTTCACGAGCAGTACTTC
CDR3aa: CASSLSSQGLHEQYF

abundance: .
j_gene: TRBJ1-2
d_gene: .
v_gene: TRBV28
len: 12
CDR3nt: TGTGCCAGCAGACCCGGGGGTTACGGCTACACCTTC
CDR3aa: CASRPGGYGYTF

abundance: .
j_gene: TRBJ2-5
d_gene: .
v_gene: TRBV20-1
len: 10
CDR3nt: TGCAGTGCGGCGAGGGAGACCCAGTACTTC
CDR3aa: CSAARETQYF

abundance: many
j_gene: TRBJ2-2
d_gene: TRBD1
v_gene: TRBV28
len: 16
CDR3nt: TGTGCCAGCAGTTTAGACAGGGGAAAGTTCACCGGGGAGCTGTTTTTT
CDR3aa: CASSLDRGKFTGELFF

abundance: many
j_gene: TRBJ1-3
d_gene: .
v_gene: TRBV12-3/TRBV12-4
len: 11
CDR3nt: TGTGCCAGCAGTTTCGGAAACACCATATATTTT
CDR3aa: CASSFGNTIYF

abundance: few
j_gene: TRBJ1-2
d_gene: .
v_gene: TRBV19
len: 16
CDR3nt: TGTGCCAGTAACCCCCTGGTGGGCAGAGACTACTATGGCTACACCTTC
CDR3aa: CASNPLVGRDYYGYTF

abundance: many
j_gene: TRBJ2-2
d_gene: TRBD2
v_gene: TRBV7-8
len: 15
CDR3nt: TGTGCCAGCAGCAAGCGGGACTCCCGAACCGGGGAGCTGTTTTTT
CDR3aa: CASSKRDSRTGELFF

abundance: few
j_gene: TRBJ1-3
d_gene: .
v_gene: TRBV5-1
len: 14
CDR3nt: TGCGCCAGCAGCTTGGAGTCGACTGGAAACACCATATATTTT
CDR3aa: CASSLESTGNTIYF

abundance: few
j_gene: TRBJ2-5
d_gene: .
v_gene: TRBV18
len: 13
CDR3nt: TGTGCCAGCTCCGGACTTGGGCAAGAGACCCAGTACTTC
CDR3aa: CASSGLGQETQYF

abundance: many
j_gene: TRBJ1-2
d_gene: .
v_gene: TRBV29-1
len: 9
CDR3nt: TGCAGCGTTGGTTATGGCTACACCTTC
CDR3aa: CSVGYGYTF

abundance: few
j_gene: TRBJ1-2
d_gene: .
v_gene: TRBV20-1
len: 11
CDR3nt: TGCAGTGCCAGCGGCGATTATGGCTACACCTTC
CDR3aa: CSASGDYGYTF

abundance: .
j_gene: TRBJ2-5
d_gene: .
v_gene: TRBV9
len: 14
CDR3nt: TGTGCCAGCAGCGTAGCTGTGGGGGAAGAGACCCAGTACTTC
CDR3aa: CASSVAVGEETQYF

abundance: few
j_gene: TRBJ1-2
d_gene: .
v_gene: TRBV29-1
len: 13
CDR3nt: TGCAGCGTTGATGAGACAGGAGCCTATGGCTACACCTTC
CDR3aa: CSVDETGAYGYTF

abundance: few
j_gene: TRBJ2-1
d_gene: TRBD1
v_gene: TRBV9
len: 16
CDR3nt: TGTGCCAGCAGCGGAGCCGGGACAGGGCATGGCAATGAGCAGTTCTTC
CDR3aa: CASSGAGTGHGNEQFF

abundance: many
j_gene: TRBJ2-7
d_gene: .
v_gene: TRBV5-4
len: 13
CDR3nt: TGTGCCAGCAGCTTAGAGGGGTTGGGCGAGCAGTACTTC
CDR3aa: CASSLEGLGEQYF

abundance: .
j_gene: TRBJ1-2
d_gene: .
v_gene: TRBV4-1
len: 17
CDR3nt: TGCGCCAGCAGCCAAGGTGATAGCCCACGGAGAAGGTATGGCTACACCTTC
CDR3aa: CASSQGDSPRRRYGYTF

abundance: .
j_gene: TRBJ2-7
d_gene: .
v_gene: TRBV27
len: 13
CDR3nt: TGTGCCAGCACTACAGCGCGAGGCTACGAGCAGTACTTC
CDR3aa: CASTTARGYEQYF

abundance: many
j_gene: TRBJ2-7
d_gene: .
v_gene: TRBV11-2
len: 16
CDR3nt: TGTGCCAGCAGCCCCCTGAAGGGAAGGGATTTGTACGAGCAGTACTTC
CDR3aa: CASSPLKGRDLYEQYF

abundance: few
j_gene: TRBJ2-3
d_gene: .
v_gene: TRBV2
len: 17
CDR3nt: TGTGCCAGCAGTAAAGGACTCGTTACATGGGGCACAGATACGCAGTATTTT
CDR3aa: CASSKGLVTWGTDTQYF

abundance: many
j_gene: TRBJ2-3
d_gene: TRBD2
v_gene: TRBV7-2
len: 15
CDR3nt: TGTGCCAGCAGCGCGGGACTAGCTCGTACAGATACGCAGTATTTT
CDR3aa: CASSAGLARTDTQYF

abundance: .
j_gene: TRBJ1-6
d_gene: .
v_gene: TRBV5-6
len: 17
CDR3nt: TGTGCCAGCAGCTTGGCCGGCGTCAGCTCCTATAATTCACCCCTCCACTTT
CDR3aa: CASSLAGVSSYNSPLHF

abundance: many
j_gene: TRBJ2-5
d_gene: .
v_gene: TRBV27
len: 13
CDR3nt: TGTGCCAGCAGTTTATACAGGGGAGGGCTCCAGTACTTC
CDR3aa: CASSLYRGGLQYF

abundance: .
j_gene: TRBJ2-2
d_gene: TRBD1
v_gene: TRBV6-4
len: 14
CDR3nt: TGTGCCAGCAGTGCCTCAGGGGGTCCCGGGGAGCTGTTTTTT
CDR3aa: CASSASGGPGELFF

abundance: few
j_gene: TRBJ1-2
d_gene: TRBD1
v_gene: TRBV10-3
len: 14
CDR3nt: TGTGCCACCACGCAACGACAGGGAGCGAATGGCTACACCTTC
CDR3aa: CATTQRQGANGYTF

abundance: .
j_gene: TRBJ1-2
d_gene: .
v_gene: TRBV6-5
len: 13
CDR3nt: TGTGCCAGCAGTTCCCGACAGGCTGTGGGCTACACCTTC
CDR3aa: CASSSRQAVGYTF

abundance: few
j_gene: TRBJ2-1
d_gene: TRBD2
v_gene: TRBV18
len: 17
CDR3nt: TGTGCCAGCTCACCAGGGCCCGTAGGGACGGGGGGCAATGAGCAGTTCTTC
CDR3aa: CASSPGPVGTGGNEQFF

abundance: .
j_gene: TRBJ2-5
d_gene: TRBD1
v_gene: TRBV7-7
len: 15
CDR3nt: TGTGCCAGCAGCTTAGCCTCGACAGGGGAAGAGACCCAGTACTTC
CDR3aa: CASSLASTGEETQYF

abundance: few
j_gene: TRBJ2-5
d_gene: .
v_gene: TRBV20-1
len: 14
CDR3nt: TGCAGTGCCAGACGGGACATGGACCAAGAGACCCAGTACTTC
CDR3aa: CSARRDMDQETQYF

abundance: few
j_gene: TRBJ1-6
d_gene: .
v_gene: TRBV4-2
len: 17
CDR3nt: TGTGCCAGCAGCCAAGATTTACCGAGCTCCTATAATTCACCCCTCCACTTT
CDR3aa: CASSQDLPSSYNSPLHF

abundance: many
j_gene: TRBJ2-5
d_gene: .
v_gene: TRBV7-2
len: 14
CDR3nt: TGTGCCAGCAGCTTAGAGGGTCGAGGAGAGACCCAGTACTTC
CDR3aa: CASSLEGRGETQYF

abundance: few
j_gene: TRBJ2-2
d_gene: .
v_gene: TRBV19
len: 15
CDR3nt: TGTGCCAGTAGTATCCCGGGACACAACACCGGGGAGCTGTTTTTT
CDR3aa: CASSIPGHNTGELFF

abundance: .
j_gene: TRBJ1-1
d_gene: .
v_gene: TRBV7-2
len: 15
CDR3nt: TGTGCCAGCAGCCGTGGTGGGGTCAGTAACACTGAAGCTTTCTTT
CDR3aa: CASSRGGVSNTEAFF

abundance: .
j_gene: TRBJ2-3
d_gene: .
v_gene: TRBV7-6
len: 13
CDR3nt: TGTGCCAGCAGCTCCATACCCCCGGATACGCAGTATTTT
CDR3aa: CASSSIPPDTQYF

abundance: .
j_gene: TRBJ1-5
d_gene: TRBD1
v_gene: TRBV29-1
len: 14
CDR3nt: TGCAGCGTAGCCGGGACAGGGAAGAATCAGCCCCAGCATTTT
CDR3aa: CSVAGTGKNQPQHF

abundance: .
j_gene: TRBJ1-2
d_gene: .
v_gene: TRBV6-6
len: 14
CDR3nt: TGTGCCAGCAGGTACCGGGACCTCCCCCCTGGCTACACCTTC
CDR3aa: CASRYRDLPPGYTF

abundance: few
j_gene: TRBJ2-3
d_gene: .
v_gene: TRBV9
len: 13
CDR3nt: TGTGCCAGCAGTCGGGAGCGCACAGATACGCAGTATTTT
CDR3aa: CASSRERTDTQYF

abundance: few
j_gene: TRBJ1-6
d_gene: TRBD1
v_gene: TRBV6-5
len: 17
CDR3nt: TGTGCCAGCAGTACCGGACAGGGGGTTTCCTATAATTCACCCCTCCACTTT
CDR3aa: CASSTGQGVSYNSPLHF

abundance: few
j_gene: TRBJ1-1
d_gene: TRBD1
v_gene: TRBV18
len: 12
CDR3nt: TGTGCCAGCGGACAGGGGAGGGCTGAAGCTTTCTTT
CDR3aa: CASGQGRAEAFF

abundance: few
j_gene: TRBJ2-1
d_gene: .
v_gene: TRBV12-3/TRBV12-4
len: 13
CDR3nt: TGTGCCAGTACCGGGACGCACTACAATGAGCAGTTCTTC
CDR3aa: CASTGTHYNEQFF

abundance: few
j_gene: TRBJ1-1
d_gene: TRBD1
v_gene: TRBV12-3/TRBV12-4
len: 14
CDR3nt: TGTGCCAGCAGTCCGGGACAGAAGAACACTGAAGCTTTCTTT
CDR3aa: CASSPGQKNTEAFF